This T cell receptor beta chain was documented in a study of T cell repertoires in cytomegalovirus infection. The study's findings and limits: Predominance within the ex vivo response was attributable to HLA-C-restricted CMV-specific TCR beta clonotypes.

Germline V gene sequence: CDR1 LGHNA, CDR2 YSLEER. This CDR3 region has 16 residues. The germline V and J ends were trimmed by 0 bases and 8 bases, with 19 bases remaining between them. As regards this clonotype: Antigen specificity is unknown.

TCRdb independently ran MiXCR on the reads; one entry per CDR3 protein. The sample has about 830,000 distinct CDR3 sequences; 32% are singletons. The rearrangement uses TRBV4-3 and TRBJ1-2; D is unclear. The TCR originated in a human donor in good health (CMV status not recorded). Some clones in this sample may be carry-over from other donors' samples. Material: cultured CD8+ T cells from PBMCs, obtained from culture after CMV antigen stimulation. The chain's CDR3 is CASSQDKGQPSNGYTF. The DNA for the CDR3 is TGCGCCAGCAGCCAAGATAAGGGTCAGCCTTCTAACGGCTACACCTTC.